These 24 T cell receptor beta chains were all obtained from the same sample, sequenced in a study of shared clonotypes between healthy human individuals. CD8 cells regarded as naive lacked CD45RO, were positively chosen for CCR7, and omitted terminally differentiated effector memory CD45RA+ cells. Data came from immunoSEQ multiplex PCR; TCRdb stores just in-frame clones and leaves some out. The data show about 2 million clones, less than 95% seen once. Sequencing was carried out using naive CD8+ T cells sorted from blood. Every receptor here comes from a man between 18 and 29 years old in good health.

The V and J genes are TRBV2 and TRBJ2-5; 11 nucleotides match TRBD2. CDR1 is SNHLY and CDR2 is FYNNEI in the germline V gene. The J segment lost 5 bases and the V segment lost 6 bases, leaving 17 bases of the junction unmatched. The CDR3 is 18 amino acids. DNA for the CDR3: TGTGCCAGCAGAGCCCTGGAGACTAGCGGGGCCCCGGGGGAGACCCAGTACTTC. Protein: CASRALETSGAPGETQYF.

J is TRBJ2-7 and V is TRBV4-3; D perhaps matches TRBD2 (5 bases). The CDR3 is made up of 17 amino acids. Trimming shortened V by 0 bases and J by 0 bases, and 15 bases separated the two germline ends. The germline V gene encodes CDR1 LGHNA and CDR2 YSLEER. In DNA form, the CDR3 reads TGCGCCAGCAGCCAAGATGTTATCGGGATAAGCTCCTACGAGCAGTACTTC. Translating gives CASSQDVIGISSYEQYF.

The CDR3 spells CASSLHSADGYTF. The CDR3 bases are TGTGCCAGCAGTCTGCACAGTGCCGATGGCTACACCTTC. The V call is TRBV27, the J call TRBJ1-2, with D uncertain. Trimming shortened V by 5 bases and J by 6 bases, and 13 bases separated the two germline ends. CDR1 is MNHEY, CDR2 SMNVEV, per germline (reference sequence). The CDR3 sequence is 13 residues long.

J is TRBJ2-7 and V is TRBV6-5; D uncertain. This CDR3 is built from 14 residues. The V gene's germline CDR1 is MNHEY and CDR2 SVGAGI. V was trimmed by 5 bases and J by 3 bases, leaving 14 bases between them. CDR3 in DNA: TGTGCCAGCAGTCACGGAGAATCATACTACGAGCAGTACTTC. It is translated as CASSHGESYYEQYF.

The chain couples TRBV7-6 to TRBJ2-1; TRBD1 matches at 8 bases. Germline CDR1 and CDR2: SGHVS and FNYEAQ. This CDR3 is built from 20 residues. V was clipped by 5 bases and J by 2 bases; unmatched bases: 20. CDR3 sequence (DNA): TGTGCCAGCAGCCCCGGGACAGGATCCGTACGTTATCTACCCTACAATGAGCAGTTCTTC. As protein: CASSPGTGSVRYLPYNEQFF.

This clone was seen a single time. The rearrangement uses TRBV27 and TRBJ1-1; D unresolved. CDR1 and CDR2 (germline): MNHEY, SMNVEV (reference sequence). The CDR3 covers 14 residues. V was shortened by 4 bases and J by 1 base, with 10 bases between the two germline ends. The CDR3 reads CASSSAGPNTEAFF. The CDR3 DNA reads TGTGCCAGCAGTTCCGCTGGACCGAACACTGAAGCTTTCTTT.

This clone was seen a single time. The V and J genes are TRBV10-1 and TRBJ2-3; 13 nucleotides align to TRBD2. After removal of 2 bases from V and 2 bases from J, the junction contained 7 bases not matched to a gene. Germline lookup yields CDR1 WNHNN and CDR2 SYGVQD (reference sequence). There are 18 residues in the CDR3. CDR3 bases: TGCGCCAGCAGTGAGACCTACGGGACTAGCGGGAACACAGATACGCAGTATTTT. Its protein is CASSETYGTSGNTDTQYF.

Of note for this clone: Other DNA sequences in the same sample also yield this CDR3. The rearrangement uses TRBV4-1 and TRBJ1-2; possible D gene TRBD1, 6 bases. CDR3 size: 14 residues. Deletions cut 0 bases from V and 4 bases from J, with 9 bases between. Germline CDR1 is MGHRA and CDR2 is YSYEKL. The CDR3 sequence: CASSQETGFYGYTF. The CDR3 bases are TGCGCCAGCAGCCAAGAGACAGGATTCTATGGCTACACCTTC.

The V gene is TRBV7-2, the J gene TRBJ2-5; 10 nucleotides match TRBD1. CDR1 is SGHTA, CDR2 FQGNSA, per germline. V dropped 5 bases and J dropped 5; count of bases not matched to a gene: 2. CDR3 length: 13 amino acids. This CDR3 is CASSPDRGETQYF. CDR3 in DNA: TGTGCCAGCAGCCCGGACAGGGGGGAGACCCAGTACTTC.

This chain joins TRBV30 and TRBJ2-5; D perhaps matches TRBD2 (5 bases). Trimming pared 5 bases from V and 0 bases from J, leaving 10 bases between. The CDR3 runs 13 residues. Germline V gene data show CDR1 as GTSNPN and CDR2 as SVGIG (reference sequence). CDR3 DNA: TGTGCCTGGGACTATTTGTACCAAGAGACCCAGTACTTC. It is translated as CAWDYLYQETQYF.

The chain is built from TRBV4-1 and TRBJ2-1, with a possible D match to TRBD1 (5 bases). The CDR3 length is 14 residues. CDR1 MGHRA and CDR2 YSYEKL come from the germline V gene. V lost 0 bases and J lost 7, with 10 bases in between. CDR3 sequence reads: CASSQDAGSNEQFF. In DNA, the CDR3 is TGCGCCAGCAGCCAAGACGCAGGGTCGAATGAGCAGTTCTTC.

The rearrangement joins TRBV29-1 to TRBJ2-7; possibly TRBD1 or TRBD2 for D (5 bases each). V was cut by 6 bases and J by 4 bases, with 10 bases left in between. The CDR3 has 11 residues. CDR1 SQVTM and CDR2 ANQGSEA come from the germline V gene. Written as DNA, the CDR3 is TGCAGCGTCCATGGGGGTTACGAGCAGTACTTC. This sequence encodes CSVHGGYEQYF.

A single count supports this clone. The gene calls are TRBV29-1 and TRBJ2-7; 7 bases align to TRBD2. Germline V gene sequence: CDR1 SQVTM, CDR2 ANQGSEA. V was pared by 4 bases and J by 6 bases, with 6 bases of the junction left unmatched. This CDR3 has 12 amino acids. The CDR3 DNA reads as TGCAGCGTTGTTGGATGGGGGGGCGAGCAGTACTTC. Encoded protein: CSVVGWGGEQYF.

V and J are TRBV27 and TRBJ2-7; the match to TRBD2 covers 7 bases. The CDR3 totals 14 residues. Germline V gives CDR1 MNHEY, CDR2 SMNVEV (reference sequence). After removal of 6 bases from V and 3 bases from J, the junction contained 8 bases not matched to a gene. The DNA of the CDR3 is TGTGCCAGCAGCGCTGGACTAGGTAACTACGAGCAGTACTTC. It translates to CASSAGLGNYEQYF.

The chain carries TRBV6-6 and TRBJ2-7; D perhaps matches TRBD2 (6 bases). The CDR3 sequence is 14 residues long. The V end lost 0 bases, the J end lost 2 bases, and 8 bases lay between the germline ends. Per germline, CDR1 MNHNY and CDR2 SVGAGI (reference sequence). As DNA, the CDR3 is TGTGCCAGCAGTTACTCACCGGGAGCCTACGAGCAGTACTTC. This encodes CASSYSPGAYEQYF.

The chain carries TRBV19 and TRBJ2-1; unclear D gene. Germline CDR1 LNHDA, CDR2 SQIVND (reference sequence). The CDR3 covers 14 residues. Trimming pared 3 bases from V and 4 bases from J, leaving 10 bases between. The CDR3 DNA follows: TGTGCCAGTAGTATTGCCGGGCTGTACAATGAGCAGTTCTTC. This encodes CASSIAGLYNEQFF.

This chain uses TRBV7-9 with TRBJ2-3, with no clear D. Germline CDR1 is SEHNR and CDR2 is FQNEAQ (reference sequence). V was trimmed by 5 bases and J by 2 bases, leaving 14 bases between them. This CDR3 region has 15 residues. The CDR3 sequence: CASSPQHSSTDTQYF. In nucleotides, the CDR3 is TGTGCCAGCAGCCCCCAGCACAGTTCCACAGATACGCAGTATTTT.

The chain uses TRBV30 and TRBJ2-2, with a possible D match to TRBD1 (6 bases). Per the germline V gene, CDR1 is GTSNPN and CDR2 is SVGIG (reference sequence). This CDR3 has 14 amino acids. Trimming left V 0 bases short and J 3 bases short, with 8 bases between. The CDR3 loop reads CAWSVAGDTGELFF. The CDR3 region has the DNA TGTGCCTGGAGTGTAGCAGGGGACACCGGGGAGCTGTTTTTT. The entire variable domain, with the rest obtained from reference TRBV30 and TRBJ2-2, is as follows: SQTIHQWPATLVQPVGSPLSLECTVEGTSNPNLYWYRQAAGRGLQLLFYSVGIGQISSEVPQNLSASRPQDRQFILSSKKLLLSDSGFYLCAWSVAGDTGELFFGEGSRLTVL.

The V call is TRBV29-1, the J call TRBJ1-2; D may be TRBD1 (6 bases). The V end was cut by 6 bases, the J end by 4 bases, with 12 bases between. The CDR3 is 12 residues long. Germline values: CDR1 SQVTM, CDR2 ANQGSEA. CDR3 coding DNA: TGCAGCGTAGGAGACAGGAGCTATGGCTACACCTTC. It translates to CSVGDRSYGYTF.

The genes are TRBV19 and TRBJ1-5; D gene unclear. The CDR3 covers 13 residues. CDR1 is LNHDA, CDR2 SQIVND, per germline (reference sequence). Between the trimmed V and J ends, which lost 7 bases and 3 bases, there was a span of 10 bases. CDR3 DNA: TGTGCCAGTATCGGAGGATACAATCAGCCCCAGCATTTT. Residues: CASIGGYNQPQHF.

The rearrangement joins TRBV9 to TRBJ1-2, with D uncertain. The CDR3 covers 18 residues. Trimming cost V 0 bases and J 0 bases, with 18 bases left between them. In germline, CDR1 is SGDLS, CDR2 YYNGEE. The CDR3: CASSVEYRVGGSNYGYTF. CDR3 nucleotides: TGTGCCAGCAGCGTAGAGTACCGTGTGGGTGGGTCTAACTATGGCTACACCTTC.

The V gene is TRBV18, the J gene TRBJ1-1, with D maybe TRBD1 (6 bases). This CDR3 contains 18 residues. Trimming took off 6 bases at V and 11 bases at J, with 34 bases between the two ends. Germline V gene data show CDR1 as KGHSH and CDR2 as LQKENI. The CDR3 DNA reads as TGTGCCAGCTCCTCCGGGGCACAGGGTCGGAGTGGTTGGGAGTCGGCTTTCTTT. This translates into CASSSGAQGRSGWESAFF.

For the CDR3, the DNA is TGTGCCAGCAGTGACCCGGGACAGGGCTACATTCTTGGCTACACCTTC. Residues: CASSDPGQGYILGYTF. V gene TRBV6-1 combines with J gene TRBJ1-2; 9 positions agree with TRBD1. The CDR3 extends over 16 amino acids. The germline gives CDR1 MNHNS, CDR2 SASEGT. V shed 3 bases and J 7 bases; nucleotides not matched to a gene: 12.

This rearrangement joins TRBV4-2 to TRBJ2-1, with D possibly being TRBD2 (6 bases). The CDR3 spans 15 residues. Trimming stripped 7 bases from V and 8 bases from J, with 21 bases between. Germline V gives CDR1 LGHNA, CDR2 YNFKEQ. As DNA, the CDR3 is TGTGCCAGCACCAACGTGGGGGGATCGGTGGATGAGCAGTTCTTC. Its translation is CASTNVGGSVDEQFF.